The TCR beta chain described here comes from a study of blood T cell repertoires in COVID-19. Study-level background: Both acute and convalescent COVID-19 samples were obtained from the United States, Italy and Spain.

Assay used: immunoSEQ multiplex PCR; TCRdb lists only in-frame clones, some missing. The sample yields roughly 230,000 clones, around 83% seen once. Material for sequencing was peripheral blood. This TCR came from a middle-aged man with acute or convalescent COVID-19.

CDR3 region: CASSPDSRNQPQHF. CDR3 coding DNA: TGTGCCAGCAGTCCAGACAGCCGCAATCAGCCCCAGCATTTT. The genes are TRBV6-2 or TRBV6-3 and TRBJ1-5; the D gene is possibly TRBD1 (5 bases). Trimming left V 5 bases short and J 2 bases short, with 10 bases between. The CDR3 is 14 residues long. Germline values: CDR1 MNHEY, CDR2 SVGEGT.